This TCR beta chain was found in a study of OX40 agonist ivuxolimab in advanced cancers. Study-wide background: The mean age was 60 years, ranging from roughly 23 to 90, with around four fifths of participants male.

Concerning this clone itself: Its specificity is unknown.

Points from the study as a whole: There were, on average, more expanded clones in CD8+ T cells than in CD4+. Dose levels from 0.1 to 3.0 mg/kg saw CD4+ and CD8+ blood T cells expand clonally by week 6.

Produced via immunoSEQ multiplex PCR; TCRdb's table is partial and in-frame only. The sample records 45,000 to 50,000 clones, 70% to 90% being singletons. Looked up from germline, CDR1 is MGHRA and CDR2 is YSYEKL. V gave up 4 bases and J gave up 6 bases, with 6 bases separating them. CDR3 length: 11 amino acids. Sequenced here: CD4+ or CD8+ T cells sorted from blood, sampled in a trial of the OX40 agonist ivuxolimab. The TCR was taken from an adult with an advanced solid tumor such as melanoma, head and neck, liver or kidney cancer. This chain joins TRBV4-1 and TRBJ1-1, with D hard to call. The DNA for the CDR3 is TGCGCCAGCAGCCCAGGCGCTGAAGCTTTCTTT. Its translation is CASSPGAEAFF.